This is a list of T cell receptor beta chains from one sample in a study of blood T cell repertoires in COVID-19. Assay used: immunoSEQ multiplex PCR; TCRdb lists only in-frame clones, some missing. The sample holds roughly 100,000 clones, about 75% seen once. Input material: peripheral blood. The source of these receptors is a woman older than 75 with acute or convalescent COVID-19. The CDR3 runs from the conserved cysteine through the conserved F or W. Expanded clones are given a class, and other clones once, few, many or no size at all.

abundance: once; v_gene: TRBV5-1; CDR3aa: CASSFTGTTITDTQYF
abundance: -; v_gene: TRBV23-1; CDR3aa: CASTPGGQGSTGELFF
abundance: -; v_gene: TRBV6-2/TRBV6-3; CDR3aa: CASSWGDVGELFF
abundance: few; v_gene: TRBV4-1; CDR3aa: CASSQLAGVSYEQYF
abundance: -; v_gene: TRBV5-1; CDR3aa: CASSTGLAGGELFF
abundance: -; v_gene: TRBV9; CDR3aa: CASSVRPSGTEAFF
abundance: -; v_gene: TRBV6-5; CDR3aa: CATLGQGSSEQYF
abundance: -; v_gene: TRBV27; CDR3aa: CASSPQPDRAIGYTF
abundance: -; v_gene: TRBV7-3; CDR3aa: CASSPIWTGDGYTF
abundance: -; v_gene: TRBV5-4; CDR3aa: CASSLAHKSGYTF
abundance: -; v_gene: TRBV6-5; CDR3aa: CASSYSIGRGNTEAFF
abundance: -; v_gene: TRBV4-3; CDR3aa: CASSQDLGGNYEQYF
abundance: many; v_gene: TRBV6-2/TRBV6-3; CDR3aa: CASSSYRAYEQYF
abundance: many; v_gene: TRBV11-2; CDR3aa: CASSSSLLEQYF
abundance: -; v_gene: TRBV7-9; CDR3aa: CASSSWDRSNEKLFF
abundance: -; v_gene: TRBV30; CDR3aa: CAWSVDSNYGYTF
abundance: -; v_gene: TRBV6-5; CDR3aa: CASSLLAGEFYEQYF
abundance: -; v_gene: TRBV25-1; CDR3aa: CASSESSGQGYGYTF
abundance: few; v_gene: TRBV6-6; CDR3aa: CASSYLQGTNEQYF
abundance: -; v_gene: TRBV6-5; CDR3aa: CASSPTGGDTGYTF
abundance: -; v_gene: TRBV6-1; CDR3aa: CASSEGQGLGEPQHF
abundance: few; v_gene: TRBV10-3; CDR3aa: CAIGGGMFAGGRSGYTF
abundance: -; v_gene: TRBV19; CDR3aa: CASKDGLAHGEQFF
abundance: -; v_gene: TRBV10-3; CDR3aa: CAISESAGGLGSGYGYTF
abundance: -; v_gene: TRBV7-6; CDR3aa: CASSLTTPGQGGPEAFF
abundance: -; v_gene: TRBV11-1; CDR3aa: CASREAANTGELFF
abundance: -; v_gene: TRBV7-9; CDR3aa: CASSPWGGADNEQFF
abundance: -; v_gene: TRBV3-1/TRBV3-2; CDR3aa: CASSHRGEVYF
abundance: few; v_gene: TRBV19; CDR3aa: CASSNRGFNSPLHF
abundance: once; v_gene: TRBV7-9; CDR3aa: CASSLALFSGNEQFF
abundance: -; v_gene: TRBV7-6; CDR3aa: CASRNDPLALGQDSYEQYF
abundance: -; v_gene: TRBV5-8; CDR3aa: CASSYQGYGYTF
abundance: -; v_gene: TRBV24-1; CDR3aa: CATSEAGTGNTEAFF
abundance: -; v_gene: TRBV5-4; CDR3aa: CASSLNQGGETQYF
abundance: -; v_gene: TRBV3-1/TRBV3-2; CDR3aa: CASSQGTGDYNSPLHF
abundance: -; v_gene: TRBV30; CDR3aa: CAWSPTGKNGYTF
abundance: -; v_gene: TRBV18; CDR3aa: CASSPQVIANYGYTF
abundance: -; v_gene: TRBV7-9; CDR3aa: CASSKGSAYEQYF
abundance: -; v_gene: TRBV7-8; CDR3aa: CASSLAILRLPYNEQFF
abundance: -; v_gene: TRBV15; CDR3aa: CATSRGQGAGSPLHF
abundance: -; v_gene: TRBV18; CDR3aa: CASSLSTDGGAFF